A selection of T cell receptor beta chains follows, all from one sample in a study of T cell repertoires in ileal Crohn's disease. The method was immunoSEQ multiplex PCR; TCRdb's version includes in-frame clones alone and lacks a portion of them. The table includes approximately 3,200 clones, roughly 77% detected once. Sequences were obtained from ileal tissue. The receptors originated from an adult with Crohn's disease. Each CDR3 is given with its conserved first and last residue. Each record gives: D gene, J gene, clone size, V gene, CDR3 DNA, CDR3 protein. A D gene is named only where the DNA matches it firmly. Clone size is stated in some rows and not others, as once, few, many or a class when expanded.

d_gene: TRBD1
j_gene: TRBJ1-2
abundance: NA
v_gene: TRBV5-1
CDR3nt: TGCGCCAGCAGCTCAGGACAGGGAAGGATCTATGGCTACACCTTC
CDR3aa: CASSSGQGRIYGYTF

d_gene: NA
j_gene: TRBJ1-3
abundance: NA
v_gene: TRBV30
CDR3nt: TGTGCCTGGGAGGGTCCTGGAAACACCATATATTTT
CDR3aa: CAWEGPGNTIYF

d_gene: NA
j_gene: TRBJ2-7
abundance: NA
v_gene: TRBV7-9
CDR3nt: TGTGCCAGCAGTATCCGGGGGATCGACGAGCAGTACTTC
CDR3aa: CASSIRGIDEQYF

d_gene: NA
j_gene: TRBJ2-3
abundance: NA
v_gene: TRBV19
CDR3nt: TGTGCCAGTAGTATCGGGGAGACAGGTGGAAGGACAGATACGCAGTATTTT
CDR3aa: CASSIGETGGRTDTQYF

d_gene: TRBD2
j_gene: TRBJ2-7
abundance: NA
v_gene: TRBV11-2
CDR3nt: TGTGCCAGCAGCTTAGGAACTCTTAAGGTTAGCGGGAGTCCCTACGAGCAGTACTTC
CDR3aa: CASSLGTLKVSGSPYEQYF

d_gene: NA
j_gene: TRBJ2-5
abundance: few
v_gene: TRBV11-3
CDR3nt: TGTGCCAGCAGCTTAGTTGGAGGGTTGGAGACCCAGTACTTC
CDR3aa: CASSLVGGLETQYF

d_gene: TRBD1
j_gene: TRBJ1-1
abundance: NA
v_gene: TRBV5-1
CDR3nt: TGCGCCAGCAGCATTGGACAGGGGGGCACTGAAGCTTTCTTT
CDR3aa: CASSIGQGGTEAFF

d_gene: NA
j_gene: TRBJ2-7
abundance: few
v_gene: TRBV11-2
CDR3nt: TGTGCCAGCAGCTTAACTCTCAGGCAACCGGACGAGCAGTACTTC
CDR3aa: CASSLTLRQPDEQYF

d_gene: NA
j_gene: TRBJ1-2
abundance: NA
v_gene: TRBV5-6
CDR3nt: TGTGCCAGCAGCTTGGTCCAGACAAACTATGGCTACACCTTC
CDR3aa: CASSLVQTNYGYTF

d_gene: NA
j_gene: TRBJ1-2
abundance: NA
v_gene: TRBV15
CDR3nt: TGTGCCACCAGCAGAGATCGAGGCAGTTCTAACTATGGCTACACCTTC
CDR3aa: CATSRDRGSSNYGYTF

d_gene: NA
j_gene: TRBJ1-4
abundance: NA
v_gene: TRBV27
CDR3nt: TGTGCCAGCAGTTTAAGACGGACAACTAATGAAAAACTGTTTTTT
CDR3aa: CASSLRRTTNEKLFF

d_gene: NA
j_gene: TRBJ1-2
abundance: NA
v_gene: TRBV6-1
CDR3nt: TGTGCCAGCAGTGAAGACGGTTCAAACTATGGCTACACCTTC
CDR3aa: CASSEDGSNYGYTF

d_gene: TRBD1
j_gene: TRBJ1-1
abundance: NA
v_gene: TRBV27
CDR3nt: TGTGCCAGCAGTGTATGGACAGGTAACACTGAAGCTTTCTTT
CDR3aa: CASSVWTGNTEAFF

d_gene: TRBD2
j_gene: TRBJ2-5
abundance: NA
v_gene: TRBV7-8
CDR3nt: TGTGCCAGCAGCACTCATGGACTAGCGGGGAAAGAGACCCAGTACTTC
CDR3aa: CASSTHGLAGKETQYF

d_gene: TRBD1
j_gene: TRBJ1-1
abundance: NA
v_gene: TRBV30
CDR3nt: TGTGCCTGGAGTGAGGGACAGGGTGTTGGTGCTTTCTTT
CDR3aa: CAWSEGQGVGAFF

d_gene: NA
j_gene: TRBJ1-2
abundance: few
v_gene: TRBV7-3
CDR3nt: TGTGCCAGCAGCCCCGAGGAGGGAATGAACTATGGCTACACCTTC
CDR3aa: CASSPEEGMNYGYTF

d_gene: NA
j_gene: TRBJ2-2
abundance: NA
v_gene: TRBV6-4
CDR3nt: TGTGCCAGCGGGAGAGGCACCGGGGAGCTGTTTTTT
CDR3aa: CASGRGTGELFF

d_gene: NA
j_gene: TRBJ1-5
abundance: NA
v_gene: TRBV5-1
CDR3nt: TGCGCCAGCAGCTTGGAGGTAGGTGGTCAGCCCCAGCATTTT
CDR3aa: CASSLEVGGQPQHF

d_gene: TRBD1
j_gene: TRBJ1-4
abundance: once
v_gene: TRBV5-6
CDR3nt: TGTGCCAGCAGCTACCGGGACAGGGGAGTATCGGGTAATGAAAAACTGTTTTTT
CDR3aa: CASSYRDRGVSGNEKLFF

d_gene: NA
j_gene: TRBJ2-1
abundance: NA
v_gene: TRBV7-2
CDR3nt: TGTGCCAGCAGCTTAGCGCCACGGGGGGCGGGCTACAATGAGCAGTTCTTC
CDR3aa: CASSLAPRGAGYNEQFF

d_gene: NA
j_gene: TRBJ1-1
abundance: few
v_gene: TRBV4-2
CDR3nt: TGTGCCAGCAGCTTGTACACAACTGAAGCTTTCTTT
CDR3aa: CASSLYTTEAFF

d_gene: TRBD1
j_gene: TRBJ2-7
abundance: NA
v_gene: TRBV11-2
CDR3nt: TGTGCCAGCAGCCCAACGACTGGACAGGGAGTCGACGAGCAGTACTTC
CDR3aa: CASSPTTGQGVDEQYF

d_gene: NA
j_gene: TRBJ2-1
abundance: NA
v_gene: TRBV7-6
CDR3nt: TGTGCCAGCTCCTCCGGGACGGGTAATGGCAATGAGCAGTTCTTC
CDR3aa: CASSSGTGNGNEQFF

d_gene: TRBD2
j_gene: TRBJ2-3
abundance: once
v_gene: TRBV5-4
CDR3nt: TGTGCCAGCAGCCTGGGACTAGCGAGCACAGATACGCAGTATTTT
CDR3aa: CASSLGLASTDTQYF

d_gene: TRBD1
j_gene: TRBJ1-5
abundance: few
v_gene: TRBV2
CDR3nt: TGTGCCAGCAGTGGAACCGGGACAGGGAATCAGCCCCAGCATTTT
CDR3aa: CASSGTGTGNQPQHF

d_gene: NA
j_gene: TRBJ2-7
abundance: NA
v_gene: TRBV6-1
CDR3nt: TGTGCCAGCAGTGACTTAGACAGCGGCTCCTCCTACGAGCAGTACTTC
CDR3aa: CASSDLDSGSSYEQYF

d_gene: TRBD1
j_gene: TRBJ1-5
abundance: NA
v_gene: TRBV6-6
CDR3nt: TGTGCCAGCAGAAGTACGACAGGGGCTTTCAATCAGCCCCAGCATTTT
CDR3aa: CASRSTTGAFNQPQHF

d_gene: NA
j_gene: TRBJ1-1
abundance: NA
v_gene: TRBV4-3
CDR3nt: TGCGCCAGCAGCCAAGGCATGGGGGGGAACACTGAAGCTTTCTTT
CDR3aa: CASSQGMGGNTEAFF

d_gene: NA
j_gene: TRBJ2-2
abundance: NA
v_gene: TRBV10-3
CDR3nt: TGTGCCATCAGTGCCGGCGGCCAGTCGAACACCGGGGAGCTGTTTTTT
CDR3aa: CAISAGGQSNTGELFF

d_gene: TRBD2
j_gene: TRBJ2-3
abundance: NA
v_gene: TRBV5-1
CDR3nt: TGCGCCAGCACATCGACTAGCGGGGGAGATACGCAGTATTTT
CDR3aa: CASTSTSGGDTQYF

d_gene: NA
j_gene: TRBJ2-2
abundance: NA
v_gene: TRBV7-6
CDR3nt: TGTGCCAGCAGCTTAAAGAACACCGGGGAGCTGTTTTTT
CDR3aa: CASSLKNTGELFF

d_gene: NA
j_gene: TRBJ2-1
abundance: NA
v_gene: TRBV7-9
CDR3nt: TGTGCCAGCACCCGACAGGTCTACAATGAGCAGTTCTTC
CDR3aa: CASTRQVYNEQFF

d_gene: NA
j_gene: TRBJ1-5
abundance: NA
v_gene: TRBV6-4
CDR3nt: TGTGCCAGCCCCACCGGAGCCTACAGGGATAGCAATCAGCCCCAGCATTTT
CDR3aa: CASPTGAYRDSNQPQHF

d_gene: NA
j_gene: TRBJ2-5
abundance: NA
v_gene: TRBV18
CDR3nt: TGTGCCAGCTCACCCTGGGGTCAAGAGACCCAGTACTTC
CDR3aa: CASSPWGQETQYF

d_gene: NA
j_gene: TRBJ2-3
abundance: NA
v_gene: TRBV5-1
CDR3nt: TGCGCCAGCAGCTCCCTTAGAGATACGCAGTATTTT
CDR3aa: CASSSLRDTQYF

d_gene: TRBD1
j_gene: TRBJ2-1
abundance: once
v_gene: TRBV7-2
CDR3nt: TGTGCCAGCAGCTTATCGGACAGGGGGGTATGGAATGAGCAGTTCTTC
CDR3aa: CASSLSDRGVWNEQFF